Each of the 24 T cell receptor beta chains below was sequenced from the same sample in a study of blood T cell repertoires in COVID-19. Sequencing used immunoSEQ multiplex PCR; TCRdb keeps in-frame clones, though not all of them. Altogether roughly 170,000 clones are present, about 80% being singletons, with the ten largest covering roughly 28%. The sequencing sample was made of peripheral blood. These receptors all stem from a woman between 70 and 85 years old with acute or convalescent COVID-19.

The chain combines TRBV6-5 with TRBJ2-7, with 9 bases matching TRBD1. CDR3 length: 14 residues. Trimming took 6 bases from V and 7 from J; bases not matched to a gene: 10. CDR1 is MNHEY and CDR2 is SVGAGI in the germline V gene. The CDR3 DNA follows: TGTGCCAGCAGAGACGGGACAGGGAAGAGGGAGCAGTACTTC. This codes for CASRDGTGKREQYF.

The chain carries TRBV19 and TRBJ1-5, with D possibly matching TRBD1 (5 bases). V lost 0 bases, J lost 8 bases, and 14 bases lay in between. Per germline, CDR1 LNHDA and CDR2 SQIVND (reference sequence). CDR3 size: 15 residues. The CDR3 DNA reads TGTGCCAGTAGTATAGAAGCCCGGGGGTTTAAGCCCCAGCATTTT. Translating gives CASSIEARGFKPQHF.

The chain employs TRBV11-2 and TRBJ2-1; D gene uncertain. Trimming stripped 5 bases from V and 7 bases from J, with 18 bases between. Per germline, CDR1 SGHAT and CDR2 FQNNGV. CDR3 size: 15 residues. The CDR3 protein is CASSPDRQAHNEQFF. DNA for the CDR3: TGTGCCAGCAGCCCCGATCGCCAAGCTCATAATGAGCAGTTCTTC.

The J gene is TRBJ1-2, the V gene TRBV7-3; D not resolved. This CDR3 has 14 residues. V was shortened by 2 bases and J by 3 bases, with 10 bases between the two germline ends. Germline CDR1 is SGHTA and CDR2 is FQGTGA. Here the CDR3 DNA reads TGTGCCAGCAGCTTATCAGGCCAGGACTATGGCTACACCTTC. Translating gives CASSLSGQDYGYTF.

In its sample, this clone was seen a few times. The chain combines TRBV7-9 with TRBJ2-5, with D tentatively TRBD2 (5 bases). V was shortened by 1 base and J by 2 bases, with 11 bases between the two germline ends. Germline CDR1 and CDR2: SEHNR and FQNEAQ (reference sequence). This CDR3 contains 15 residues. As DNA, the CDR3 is TGTGCCAGCAGCTTAGGAAGCGGAAGTCAAGAGACCCAGTACTTC. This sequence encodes CASSLGSGSQETQYF.

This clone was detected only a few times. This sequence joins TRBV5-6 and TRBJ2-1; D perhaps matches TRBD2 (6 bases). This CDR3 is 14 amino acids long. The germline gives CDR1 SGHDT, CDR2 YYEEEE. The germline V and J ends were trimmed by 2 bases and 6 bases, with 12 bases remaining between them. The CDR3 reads CASSLPGSLNEQFF. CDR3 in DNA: TGTGCCAGCAGCTTACCCGGGAGCCTCAATGAGCAGTTCTTC.

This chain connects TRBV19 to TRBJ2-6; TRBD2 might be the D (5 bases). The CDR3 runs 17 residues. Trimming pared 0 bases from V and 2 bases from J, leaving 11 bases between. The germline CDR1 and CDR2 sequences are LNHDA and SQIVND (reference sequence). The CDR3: CASSIDPPGAGANVLTF. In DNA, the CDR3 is TGTGCCAGTAGTATAGACCCTCCCGGGGCTGGGGCCAACGTCCTGACTTTC.

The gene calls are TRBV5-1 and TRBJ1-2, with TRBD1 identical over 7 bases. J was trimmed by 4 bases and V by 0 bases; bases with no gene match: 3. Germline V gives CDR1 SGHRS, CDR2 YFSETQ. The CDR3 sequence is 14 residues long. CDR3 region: CASSLGAGGYGYTF. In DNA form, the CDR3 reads TGCGCCAGCAGCTTGGGGGCAGGGGGCTATGGCTACACCTTC.

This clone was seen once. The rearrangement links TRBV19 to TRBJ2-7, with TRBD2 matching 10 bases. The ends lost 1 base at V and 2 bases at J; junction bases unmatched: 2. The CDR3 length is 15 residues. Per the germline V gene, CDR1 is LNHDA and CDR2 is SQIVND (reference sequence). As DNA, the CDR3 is TGTGCCAGTAGTATAGGGCTAGCGGGGGCCTACGAGCAGTACTTC. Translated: CASSIGLAGAYEQYF.

CDR3 in amino acids: CATRTGRENSPLHF. DNA of the CDR3: TGTGCCACCCGGACAGGCCGGGAGAATTCACCCCTCCACTTT. The chain has TRBV10-3 and TRBJ1-6, with TRBD1 matching over 7 bases. Germline CDR1 ENHRY, CDR2 SYGVKD. V lost 10 bases, J lost 7 bases, and 10 bases stayed unmatched. The CDR3 covers 14 residues.

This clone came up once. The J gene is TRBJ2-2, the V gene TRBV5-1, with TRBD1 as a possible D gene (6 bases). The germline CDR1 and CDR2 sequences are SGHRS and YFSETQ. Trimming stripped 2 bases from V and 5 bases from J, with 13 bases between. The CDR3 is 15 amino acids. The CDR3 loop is CASSLAQGGTGELFF. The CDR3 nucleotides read TGCGCCAGCAGCTTAGCACAGGGTGGGACCGGGGAGCTGTTTTTT. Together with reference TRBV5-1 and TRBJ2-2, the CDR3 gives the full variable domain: KAGVTQTPRYLIKTRGQQVTLSCSPISGHRSVSWYQQTPGQGLQFLFEYFSETQRNKGNFPGRFSGRQFSNSRSEMNVSTLELGDSALYLCASSLAQGGTGELFFGEGSRLTVL.

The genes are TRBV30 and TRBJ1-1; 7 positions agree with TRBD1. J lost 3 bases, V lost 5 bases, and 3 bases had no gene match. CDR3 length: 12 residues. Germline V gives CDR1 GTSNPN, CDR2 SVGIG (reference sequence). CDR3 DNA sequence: TGTGCCTGGGAAACAGGGGACACTGAAGCTTTCTTT. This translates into CAWETGDTEAFF.

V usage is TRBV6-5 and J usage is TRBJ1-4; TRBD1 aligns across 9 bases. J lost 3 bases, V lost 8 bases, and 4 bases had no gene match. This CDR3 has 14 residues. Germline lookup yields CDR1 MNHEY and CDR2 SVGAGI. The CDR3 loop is CASGQGNSNEKLFF. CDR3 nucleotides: TGTGCCAGCGGACAGGGGAACTCTAATGAAAAACTGTTTTTT.

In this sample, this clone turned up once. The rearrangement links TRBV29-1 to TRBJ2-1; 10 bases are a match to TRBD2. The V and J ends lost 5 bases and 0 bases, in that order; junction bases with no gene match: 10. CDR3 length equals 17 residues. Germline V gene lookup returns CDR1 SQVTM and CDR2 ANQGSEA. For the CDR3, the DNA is TGCAGCGTTTGGTCTAGCGGGAGTCGGAGCTCCTACAATGAGCAGTTCTTC. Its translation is CSVWSSGSRSSYNEQFF.

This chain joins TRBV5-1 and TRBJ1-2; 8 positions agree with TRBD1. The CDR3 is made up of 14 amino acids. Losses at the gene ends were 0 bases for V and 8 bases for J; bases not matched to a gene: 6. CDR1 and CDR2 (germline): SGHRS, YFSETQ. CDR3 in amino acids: CASSLEGQGAGYTF. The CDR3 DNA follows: TGCGCCAGCAGCTTGGAAGGGCAGGGGGCCGGCTACACCTTC.

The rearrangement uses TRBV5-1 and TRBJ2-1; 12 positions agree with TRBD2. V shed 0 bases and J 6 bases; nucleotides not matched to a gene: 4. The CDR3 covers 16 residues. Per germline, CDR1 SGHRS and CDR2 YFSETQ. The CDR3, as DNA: TGCGCCAGCAGCTTGGTTCCTAGCGGGAGGGGCAATGAGCAGTTCTTC. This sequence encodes CASSLVPSGRGNEQFF.

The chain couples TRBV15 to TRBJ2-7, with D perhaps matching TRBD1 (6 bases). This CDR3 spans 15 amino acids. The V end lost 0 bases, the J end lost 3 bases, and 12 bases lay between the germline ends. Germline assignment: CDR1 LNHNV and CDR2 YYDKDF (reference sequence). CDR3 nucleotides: TGTGCCACCAGCAGAGATTTGGGGGCTCTCTACGAGCAGTACTTC. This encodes CATSRDLGALYEQYF.

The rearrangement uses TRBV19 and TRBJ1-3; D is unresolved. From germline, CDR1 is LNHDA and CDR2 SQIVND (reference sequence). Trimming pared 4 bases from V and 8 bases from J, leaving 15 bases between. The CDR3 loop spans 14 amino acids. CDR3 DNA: TGTGCCAGTAGTAGACCGGGTTACAAGGACACCATATATTTT. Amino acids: CASSRPGYKDTIYF.

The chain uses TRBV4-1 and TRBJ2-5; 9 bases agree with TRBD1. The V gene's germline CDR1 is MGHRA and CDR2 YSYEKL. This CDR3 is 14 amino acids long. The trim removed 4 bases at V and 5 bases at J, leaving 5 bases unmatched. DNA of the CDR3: TGCGCCAGCAGCCGACAGGGGGTGTGGGAGACCCAGTACTTC. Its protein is CASSRQGVWETQYF.

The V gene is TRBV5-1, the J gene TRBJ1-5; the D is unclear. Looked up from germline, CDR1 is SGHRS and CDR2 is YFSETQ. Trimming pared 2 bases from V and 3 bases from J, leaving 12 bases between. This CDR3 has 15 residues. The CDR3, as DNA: TGCGCCAGCAGCTTTAGAGAGGTCCTCAATCAGCCCCAGCATTTT. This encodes CASSFREVLNQPQHF.

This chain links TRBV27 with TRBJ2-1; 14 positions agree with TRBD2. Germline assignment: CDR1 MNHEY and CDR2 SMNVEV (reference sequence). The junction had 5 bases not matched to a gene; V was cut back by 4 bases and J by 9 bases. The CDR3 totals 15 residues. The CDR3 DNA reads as TGTGCCAGCAGTTGGGGGGGACTAGCGGGAGCTGAGCAGTTCTTC. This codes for CASSWGGLAGAEQFF.

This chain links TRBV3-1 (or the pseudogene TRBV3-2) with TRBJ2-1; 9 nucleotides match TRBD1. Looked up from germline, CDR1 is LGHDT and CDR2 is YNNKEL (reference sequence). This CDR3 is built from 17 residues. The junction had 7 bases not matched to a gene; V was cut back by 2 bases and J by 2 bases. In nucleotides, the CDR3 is TGTGCCAGCAGCCAATTCACAGGGGGCTCTGCCTACAATGAGCAGTTCTTC. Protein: CASSQFTGGSAYNEQFF.

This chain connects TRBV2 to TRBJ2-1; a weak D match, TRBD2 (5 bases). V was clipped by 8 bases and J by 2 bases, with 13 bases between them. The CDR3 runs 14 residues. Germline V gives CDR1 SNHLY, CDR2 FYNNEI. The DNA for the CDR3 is TGTGCCAGCGGCTGGAGGAGTACCTACAATGAGCAGTTCTTC. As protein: CASGWRSTYNEQFF.

The CDR3 DNA reads as TGTGCCATCAGTGAGGGGAAGGGGCAGGTCACTGAAGCTTTCTTT. It translates to CAISEGKGQVTEAFF. The chain uses TRBV10-3 and TRBJ1-1, with D possibly being TRBD1 (5 bases). Germline V gene lookup returns CDR1 ENHRY and CDR2 SYGVKD. The V and J ends lost 2 bases and 4 bases respectively, with 14 bases between them. The CDR3 is made up of 15 amino acids.